One and the same sample provided the 9 T cell receptor beta chains below, sequenced in a study of beta chain features in type 1 diabetes. Antigen specificity for these receptors is unknown. Study outcomes and limitations: A moderate, significant TCRB CDR3 shortening appeared in type 1 diabetes across four CD4+ subsets.

TCRB transcripts that were expressed got sequenced, as all of the isolated RNA had been reverse transcribed. Profiling relied on immunoSEQ multiplex PCR, and the TCRdb table lists in-frame clones only, not all of them. Seen here are approximately 260,000 clones, around 22% observed once, and the top ten hold 0.012%. Material for sequencing was naive CD4+ T cells from blood. All receptors come from a woman between 25 and 40 years old with type 1 diabetes.

The chain has TRBV7-9 and TRBJ2-4; D is possibly TRBD1 (6 bases). The ends were cut back, 5 bases at V and 0 bases at J, with 23 bases in the middle. Germline V gene data show CDR1 as SEHNR and CDR2 as FQNEAQ (reference sequence). The CDR3 runs 19 residues. This CDR3 reads CASSNQGSHRDLAKNIQYF. Here the CDR3 DNA reads TGTGCCAGCAGCAATCAGGGGAGTCACAGGGATCTAGCCAAAAACATTCAGTACTTC. Supplemented by reference TRBV7-9 and TRBJ2-4, the full variable domain reads DTGVSQNPRHKITKRGQNVTFRCDPISEHNRLYWYRQTLGQGPEFLTYFQNEAQLEKSRLLSDRFSAERPKGSFSTLEIQRTEQGDSAMYLCASSNQGSHRDLAKNIQYFGAGTRLSVL.

This chain connects TRBV9 to TRBJ2-7; D not resolved. Trimming took off 4 bases at V and 7 bases at J, with 12 bases between the two ends. There are 12 residues in the CDR3. Per the germline V gene, CDR1 is SGDLS and CDR2 is YYNGEE. The CDR3 region is CASSLTSSEQYF. DNA for the CDR3: TGTGCCAGCAGCCTCACCAGTTCAGAGCAGTACTTC.

This chain joins TRBV9 and TRBJ2-7; 15 nucleotides agree with TRBD2. The CDR3 consists of 19 residues. Looked up from germline, CDR1 is SGDLS and CDR2 is YYNGEE. Trimming took 2 bases from V and 3 from J; bases not matched to a gene: 12. The CDR3: CASSVGLAGGPPGFYEQYF. CDR3 DNA: TGTGCCAGCAGCGTCGGACTAGCGGGAGGGCCCCCCGGTTTCTACGAGCAGTACTTC.

The chain is built from TRBV2 and TRBJ1-2, with 8 bases lining up with TRBD1. V gave up 0 bases and J gave up 1 base; unmatched junction bases: 13. CDR1 is SNHLY, CDR2 FYNNEI, per germline. This CDR3 is built from 19 residues. CDR3 sequence reads: CASSEAPRVGTGDNYGYTF. CDR3 coding DNA: TGTGCCAGCAGTGAAGCGCCCAGGGTCGGGACAGGTGATAACTATGGCTACACCTTC.

The chain uses TRBV29-1 and TRBJ2-3; TRBD2 matches at 13 bases. This CDR3 comprises 15 residues. Per the germline V gene, CDR1 is SQVTM and CDR2 is ANQGSEA. V shed 6 bases, J shed 3 bases, and the junction held 6 bases outside the gene matches. CDR3 sequence reads: CSVTGTSGVTDTQYF. DNA for the CDR3: TGCAGCGTGACCGGGACTAGCGGGGTGACAGATACGCAGTATTTT.

The rearrangement links TRBV2 to TRBJ2-3; possibly TRBD2 for D (6 bases). Germline V gene sequence: CDR1 SNHLY, CDR2 FYNNEI. The V end was cut by 3 bases, the J end by 6 bases, with 13 bases between. CDR3 length equals 14 residues. Here the CDR3 reads CASSERGPGDTQYF. The CDR3 DNA follows: TGTGCCAGCAGTGAGCGGGGCCCCGGGGATACGCAGTATTTT.

The chain joins TRBV2 to TRBJ1-5; 7 bases fit TRBD1. The germline CDR1 and CDR2 sequences are SNHLY and FYNNEI. The CDR3 runs to 17 residues. The V gene end was trimmed by 9 bases and the J gene end by 2 bases; junction bases not matched to a gene: 16. The CDR3 spells CASSKDRRGLGNQPQHF. The CDR3 DNA sequence: TGTGCCAGTTCCAAGGACAGGCGAGGTCTTGGCAATCAGCCCCAGCATTTT.

J is TRBJ2-5 and V is TRBV7-6, with D possibly being TRBD1 (5 bases). The CDR3 consists of 14 residues. Germline CDR1 SGHVS, CDR2 FNYEAQ. V was trimmed by 3 bases and J by 5 bases, leaving 13 bases between them. CDR3 DNA sequence: TGTGCCAGCAGCTTTGACCAGGGCAGCGAGACCCAGTACTTC. It translates to CASSFDQGSETQYF.

This clone was found a few times. The chain employs TRBV29-1 and TRBJ1-2, with TRBD1 matching 9 bases. Germline-derived CDR1 and CDR2 are SQVTM and ANQGSEA. The CDR3 sequence is 13 residues long. Unmatched junction bases numbered 8, after V lost 7 bases and J lost 5 bases. The DNA for the CDR3 is TGCAGCGCAAGCCGGACAGGGGAGTATGGCTACACCTTC. Translated, it gives CSASRTGEYGYTF.